The present TCR beta chain was sequenced within a study of identical twins (dated by TCRdb to about 2016). With respect to the entire study: To test whether fetal clonotypes persist, this study deep-sequenced TCR alpha and beta repertoires from monozygotic twins, from unrelated adults of various ages, and from cord blood. To rule out contamination, the twin experiments were replicated at different times with different library preparation protocols. The research as a whole found: A weaker excess of twin sharing was found in beta out-of-frame sequences because the signal-to-noise ratio was lowered by fewer shared sequences. Because the same donors could not be followed over many years, conclusions were based on cross-sectional statistical analysis. Invariant T cells such as MAIT and iNKT could partly confound zero-insertion analyses, though diverse VJ usage argued against this for most clonotypes. Recombination models systematically underestimated out-of-frame TCR alpha sharing in monozygotic twins but agreed with sharing between unrelated individuals. Out-of-frame TCR alpha sequences shared between twins showed an excess of low generation-probability sequences compared with coincidental sharing between unrelated individuals. Fewer insertions were carried by abundant cord blood beta clonotypes; a weaker similar trend was observed in young adult naive repertoires, while no such trend was observed in memory repertoires.

This clonotype was found a few times. Its specific antigen is unknown. No base quality values were provided; no much bigger clone lies one nucleotide off. All donors were healthy Caucasians. Three pairs of female monozygotic twins, all aged roughly 18 to 29 years, were included in the twin cohort. Peripheral blood mononuclear cells were the source from which RNA for the TCR libraries was isolated. The CDR3 sequence holds 16 residues, the cysteine and phenylalanine included. The only DNA kept is the CDR3, 48 bases in frame from the first base. The germline V gene (reference sequence) gives CDR1 as SEHNR and CDR2 as FQNEAQ. V ends up 1 base short and J 4 bases short, with an unmatched junction base count of 8. The protocol used for the library was 5' RACE. The reads were generated on an Illumina HiSeq 2000. A universal primer binding site was introduced by template switching, and a unique molecular identifier was present in the final cDNA, enabling accurate counting of TCR cDNA molecules. First-strand cDNA for TCR alpha and beta chains was synthesized from specific primers in the conserved constant-segment region. To control for contamination, each cDNA library was double barcoded with a SMART-Mk sample barcode plus Illumina barcodes. Two successive PCR steps introduced TruSeq adapter sequences along with Illumina sample barcodes. TCR alpha and beta cDNA libraries were sequenced on the Illumina HiSeq platform with custom primers. In the source study's methods: Unique molecular identifiers were extracted from raw reads with MiGEC, and CDR3 positions were determined with MiXCR. For each individual, recombination models were inferred using an EM algorithm with the repgenHMM and IGoR tools. Shared clonotypes were analyzed with the tcR package in R, and sharing was normalized by the product of cloneset sizes. Out-of-frame nonproductive sequences were analyzed to study raw recombination free of thymic and clonal selection effects. Using fastp at Q25 and MiXCR, TCRdb reprocessed the public reads and kept productive beta chains. Rows with a matching CDR3 protein are joined into one entry that keeps the most common DNA and genes. These V and J calls originate from TCRdb's pipeline instead of the authors' own analysis. This sample has about 700,000 distinct CDR3 sequences in its table, and over 8.5% of those were observed once. Approximately 0.89% of the sample comes from the top ten.

In addition, the sample was reused for a study of yellow fever vaccine responses in identical twins. As the second paper documents: According to the authors, in identical twins the way T cells responded to vaccination appeared partly convergent and partly personalized. In identical twins, the study followed T cell clones that responded to the vaccine with precision.

In this chain, TRBV7-9 is recombined with TRBJ1-1; the junction holds 8 bases that match TRBD1. The specimen was PBMCs. The clonotype comes from a young woman in good health. The nucleotides are TGTGCCAGCAGCTTAGGAGGGACAGGTTCGATCACTGAAGCTTTCTTT. The resulting protein is CASSLGGTGSITEAFF.